This T cell receptor (beta chain) was retrieved from a study of CD8 T cells in Susac syndrome. Comments on this clonotype: Its specificity is not known.

V lost 2 bases and J 11 bases, leaving 12 bases between the germline ends. CDR3 length: 11 amino acids. Looked up from germline, CDR1 is GTSNPN and CDR2 is SVGIG (reference sequence). TCR beta sequencing was performed on blood CD8+ and CD4+ T cells. Under recently defined diagnostic criteria, the patients with Susac syndrome qualified as having definite or probable disease. Regarding the study as a whole: By the study's own acknowledgment, its TCR sequencing and HLA analysis included relatively few individuals.

RNA, at about 0.5 to 1 ug, was reverse transcribed with random hexamers. TCRdb processed the immunoSEQ multiplex PCR reads anew with MiXCR; each CDR3 protein has one entry. The data contain around 200,000 distinct CDR3 sequences, roughly 94% of them singletons. The source material was CD4+ T cells from PBMCs. The clonotype was recovered from a human donor with Susac syndrome. The V call is TRBV30, the J call TRBJ1-1; D ambiguous. The CDR3: CAWSLRQWAFF. CDR3 DNA sequence: TGTGCCTGGAGTCTACGGCAGTGGGCTTTCTTT.